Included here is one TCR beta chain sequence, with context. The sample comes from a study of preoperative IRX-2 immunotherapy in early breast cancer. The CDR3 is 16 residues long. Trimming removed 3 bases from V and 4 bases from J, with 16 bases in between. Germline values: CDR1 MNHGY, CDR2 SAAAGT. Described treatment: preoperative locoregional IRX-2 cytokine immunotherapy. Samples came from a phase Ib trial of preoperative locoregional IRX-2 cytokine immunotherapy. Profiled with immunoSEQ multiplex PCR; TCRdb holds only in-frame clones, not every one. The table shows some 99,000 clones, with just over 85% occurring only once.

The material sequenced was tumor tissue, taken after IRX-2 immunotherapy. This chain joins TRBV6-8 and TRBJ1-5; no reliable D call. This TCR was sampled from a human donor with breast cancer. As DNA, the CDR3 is TGTGCCAGCAGTTATGGGCAGGCCCTACTAAATCAGCCCCAGCATTTT. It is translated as CASSYGQALLNQPQHF.